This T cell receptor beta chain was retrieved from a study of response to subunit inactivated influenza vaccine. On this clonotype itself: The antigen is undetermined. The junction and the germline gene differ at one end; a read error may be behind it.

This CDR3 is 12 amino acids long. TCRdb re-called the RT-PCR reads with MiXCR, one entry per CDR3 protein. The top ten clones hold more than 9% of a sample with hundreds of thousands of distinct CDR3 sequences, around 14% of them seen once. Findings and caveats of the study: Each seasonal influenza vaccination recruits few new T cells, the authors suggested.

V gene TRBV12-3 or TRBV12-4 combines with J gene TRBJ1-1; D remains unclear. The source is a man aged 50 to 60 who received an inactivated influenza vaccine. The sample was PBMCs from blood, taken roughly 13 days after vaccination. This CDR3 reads CTSGPLESEAFF. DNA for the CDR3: TGTACCAGCGGGCCGTTAGAGAGTGAAGCTTTCTTT.